Below are 18 T cell receptor beta chains sequenced from a single sample in a study of blood T cell repertoires in COVID-19. Clones were read by immunoSEQ multiplex PCR, and TCRdb kept only the in-frame ones, dropping some. The sample carries about 350,000 clones, more than 70% recorded once. The sequenced material came from peripheral blood. All receptors come from a woman aged 55-69 years with COVID-19, enrolled during active disease.

J is TRBJ2-4 and V is TRBV4-1; perhaps TRBD2 as D (5 bases). This CDR3 has 15 amino acids. Germline assignment: CDR1 MGHRA and CDR2 YSYEKL. V was shortened by 1 base and J by 7 bases, with 14 bases between the two germline ends. CDR3 sequence reads: CASSQGERGINIQYF. CDR3 coding DNA: TGCGCCAGCAGCCAAGGGGAGCGAGGGATCAACATTCAGTACTTC.

The V call is TRBV6-5, the J call TRBJ2-1; D might be TRBD2 (5 bases). The CDR3 runs to 15 residues. V was pared by 7 bases and J by 6 bases, with 19 bases between. Germline CDR1 reads MNHEY; CDR2 reads SVGAGI. This CDR3 is CASTRLSGSVNEQFF. For the CDR3, the DNA is TGTGCCAGCACCCGATTGTCGGGGTCGGTCAATGAGCAGTTCTTC.

This clone is a singleton in its sample. The chain employs TRBV25-1 and TRBJ1-2; unclear D gene. Germline CDR1 MGHDK, CDR2 SYGVNS. The germline V and J ends were trimmed by 3 bases and 0 bases, with 11 bases remaining between them. This CDR3 contains 15 residues. The CDR3 region is CASSDPGGANYGYTF. CDR3 sequence (DNA): TGTGCCAGCAGTGACCCCGGCGGGGCTAACTATGGCTACACCTTC.

V is TRBV18 and J is TRBJ1-1, with 7 positions matching TRBD1. Germline CDR1 reads KGHSH; CDR2 reads LQKENI. The J segment lost 9 bases and the V segment lost 3 bases, leaving 7 bases of the junction unmatched. CDR3 length: 13 residues. The CDR3 here is CASSPDREVKAFF. As DNA, the CDR3 is TGTGCCAGCTCACCCGACAGGGAAGTGAAAGCTTTCTTT.

The V and J genes are TRBV11-3 and TRBJ1-2; D unclear. The germline CDR1 and CDR2 sequences are SGHNT and YENEEA. V lost 3 bases, J lost 5 bases, and 7 bases lay in between. CDR3 length: 12 residues. CDR3 DNA: TGTGCCAGCAGCTTTATCCTATATGGCTACACCTTC. This gives the protein CASSFILYGYTF.

The chain uses TRBV12-5 and TRBJ1-5, with 11 nucleotides matching TRBD1. Trimming cost V 4 bases and J 3 bases; bases outside gene matches: 14. In germline, CDR1 is LGHNT, CDR2 FRNRAP. The CDR3 runs to 19 residues. The CDR3 region is CASGSKDRDRGTYNQPQHF. The CDR3 DNA follows: TGTGCTAGTGGTTCAAAAGACCGGGACAGGGGGACTTACAATCAGCCCCAGCATTTT.

V is TRBV7-7 and J is TRBJ2-2, with TRBD2 as a possible D gene (6 bases). The CDR3 consists of 11 residues. Germline values: CDR1 SSHAT, CDR2 FNYEAQ (reference sequence). The CDR3 region is CASGGTGELFF. The CDR3 DNA reads TGTGCTAGCGGAGGCACCGGGGAGCTGTTTTTT.

The V gene is TRBV5-1, the J gene TRBJ2-1, with 7 bases lining up with TRBD2. Germline-derived CDR1 and CDR2 are SGHRS and YFSETQ. This CDR3 is built from 15 residues. The V and J ends lost 8 bases and 0 bases, in that order; junction bases with no gene match: 8. In DNA, the CDR3 is TGCGCCAGTTCCCGGGGGGACGTCTCCTACAATGAGCAGTTCTTC. Translation gives CASSRGDVSYNEQFF. Variable domain in full (rest from reference TRBV5-1 and TRBJ2-1): KAGVTQTPRYLIKTRGQQVTLSCSPISGHRSVSWYQQTPGQGLQFLFEYFSETQRNKGNFPGRFSGRQFSNSRSEMNVSTLELGDSALYLCASSRGDVSYNEQFFGPGTRLTVL.

The V gene is TRBV27, the J gene TRBJ2-7; TRBD2 is a possible D gene (5 bases). CDR1 and CDR2 from the germline V gene are MNHEY and SMNVEV (reference sequence). The length of the CDR3 is 14 residues. V was shortened by 3 bases and J by 0 bases, with 9 bases between the two germline ends. CDR3 nucleotide sequence: TGTGCCAGCAGTTTGAAGCGGAGCTCCTACGAGCAGTACTTC. It translates to CASSLKRSSYEQYF.

V is TRBV5-5 and J is TRBJ2-7; TRBD2 aligns across 9 bases. The CDR3 extends over 15 amino acids. J gave up 1 base and V 0 bases, and 2 bases lay outside the gene matches. Germline assignment: CDR1 SGHKS and CDR2 YYEKEE (reference sequence). The CDR3 DNA follows: TGTGCCAGCAGCTTGGAGCGGGGGGCTTCCTACGAGCAGTACTTC. Amino acid sequence: CASSLERGASYEQYF.

The chain employs TRBV4-1 and TRBJ1-3; D is unresolved. V was shortened by 1 base and J by 4 bases, with 8 bases between the two germline ends. Germline loops: CDR1 MGHRA, CDR2 YSYEKL. The CDR3 runs 14 residues. Here the CDR3 DNA reads TGCGCCAGCAGCCAAGGGGCAGGAGGAAACACCATATATTTT. Encoded protein: CASSQGAGGNTIYF.

J is TRBJ1-6 and V is TRBV19, with 7 bases aligning to TRBD1. CDR1 and CDR2 from the germline V gene are LNHDA and SQIVND (reference sequence). The length of the CDR3 is 15 residues. V was clipped by 8 bases and J by 2 bases; unmatched bases: 6. The DNA for the CDR3 is TGTGCCAGTCGTACAGGGGTTACCTATAATTCACCCCTCCACTTT. Translating gives CASRTGVTYNSPLHF.

This chain uses TRBV18 with TRBJ2-1, with 7 bases that match TRBD2. CDR1 is KGHSH and CDR2 is LQKENI in the germline V gene. V trimming: 3 bases; J trimming: 15 bases; junction bases outside the gene matches: 17. The CDR3 spans 15 residues. The CDR3 DNA follows: TGTGCCAGCTCACCCAACCGGGCTGAAGCGGGGAACGGGTTCTTC. This gives the protein CASSPNRAEAGNGFF.

The chain links TRBV7-2 to TRBJ2-1, with 10 positions matching TRBD1. The trim removed 3 bases at V and 2 bases at J, leaving 1 base unmatched. Germline CDR1 is SGHTA and CDR2 is FQGNSA. This CDR3 is 15 amino acids long. The CDR3 protein is CASSFDRGPYNEQFF. The CDR3 DNA follows: TGTGCCAGCAGCTTCGACAGGGGGCCCTACAATGAGCAGTTCTTC. Full variable domain (rest looked up from reference TRBV7-2 and TRBJ2-1): GAGVSQSPSNKVTEKGKDVELRCDPISGHTALYWYRQSLGQGLEFLIYFQGNSAPDKSGLPSDRFSAERTGGSVSTLTIQRTQQEDSAVYLCASSFDRGPYNEQFFGPGTRLTVL.

V usage is TRBV5-1 and J usage is TRBJ1-1; D unclear. CDR1 and CDR2 (germline): SGHRS, YFSETQ. With 0 bases removed from V and 2 bases from J, the gap between germline ends came to 8 bases. This CDR3 comprises 14 residues. The CDR3 here is CASSLVTRNTEAFF. The CDR3 DNA reads as TGCGCCAGCAGCTTGGTGACACGAAACACTGAAGCTTTCTTT. Supplemented by reference TRBV5-1 and TRBJ1-1, the full variable domain reads KAGVTQTPRYLIKTRGQQVTLSCSPISGHRSVSWYQQTPGQGLQFLFEYFSETQRNKGNFPGRFSGRQFSNSRSEMNVSTLELGDSALYLCASSLVTRNTEAFFGQGTRLTVV.

The chain is built from TRBV5-4 and TRBJ2-1, with 9 bases lining up with TRBD2. Germline CDR1 is SGHNT and CDR2 is YYREEE (reference sequence). V was clipped by 5 bases and J by 7 bases; unmatched bases: 7. The CDR3 length is 14 residues. The CDR3, as DNA: TGTGCCAGCAGGCGTGCGGGGGGGCCTAATGAGCAGTTCTTC. Translation: CASRRAGGPNEQFF.

The chain links TRBV5-4 to TRBJ1-1; TRBD1 might be the D (6 bases). The CDR3 is 13 amino acids. CDR1 and CDR2 from the germline V gene are SGHNT and YYREEE (reference sequence). The V end lost 5 bases, the J end lost 4 bases, and 12 bases lay between the germline ends. The CDR3 region is CASSWTVTTEAFF. CDR3 DNA sequence: TGTGCCAGCAGTTGGACAGTCACCACTGAAGCTTTCTTT.

The rearrangement joins TRBV5-6 to TRBJ1-6; D possibly corresponds to TRBD1 (6 bases). Germline lookup yields CDR1 SGHDT and CDR2 YYEEEE. Trimming left V 2 bases short and J 11 bases short, with 14 bases between. The CDR3 covers 14 residues. CDR3 nucleotides: TGTGCCAGCAGCTTCAACAGGGATCAAACACCCCTCCACTTT. Amino acid sequence: CASSFNRDQTPLHF.